This T cell receptor (beta chain) originates from a study of human T cells and chemical hapten exposure (dated by TCRdb to about 2021). Notes on the research overall: For sensitization, 2% DPC in acetone was applied to a 2 cm by 2 cm area of upper inner arm skin. Throughout the approximately 23-week study period, patients were also given weekly therapeutic DPC doses on the scalp. Patch testing was done on the upper back using Finn chambers containing 0.01% DPC, and results were scored after 6 days according to International Contact Dermatitis Research Group standards. Alopecia areata with under or over 50% scalp involvement, alopecia totalis and alopecia universalis were represented in the patient cohort, which was mostly female. Libraries were pooled for sequencing, and variation in per-sample TCR yields was attributed mainly to small differences in library volumes within the pool. Peripheral blood TCR repertoire changes were tracked in vivo in alopecia patients during primary and secondary sensitization to the hapten diphenylcyclopropenone (DPC). Blood samples were taken from patients before sensitization (week 0) and then at 2, 6 and about 24 weeks after DPC sensitization. Twenty-nine alopecia patients gave blood for TCR sequencing at one to four time points (pre-sensitization, 2, 6 and 24 weeks). Broader findings and caveats from the paper: Repeated subsampling changed both the strength of the expansion versus patch-test correlation and the threshold at which the correlation became significant. All patients had alopecia, a presumed autoimmune disease, so their immune response might differ from that of healthy individuals. DPC sensitization did not change how many TCRs were above 1 in 1000 frequency, and no evidence was found of alterations in global repertoire structure. Compared with pre-sensitization or healthy control sets, expanded TCRs formed significantly more large CDR3 similarity clusters, which is consistent with antigen-driven responses. Patch test score correlated positively with the number of PT1 expanded TCRs, reaching significance at thresholds 8, 16 and 32 but not at 4.

In this sample, this clonotype turned up a few times. Its antigen target is currently unknown. No quality values exist for individual bases; no much larger clone is one base distant. The label giving this sample's time point can be read as: patch test 1, 2 weeks after DPC sensitization. The treatment or condition label on this specimen signifies: therapeutic diphenylcyclopropenone sensitization with weekly scalp DPC. At every patch-test visit, the blood draw took place before the patch test was put on. Patients were considered eligible if aged 18 to 70, diagnosed with alopecia and deemed suitable for DPC therapy, and patients were excluded if pregnant. Total RNA was isolated from unfractionated whole blood collected in Tempus Blood RNA tubes. Library preparation employed RACE. Sequenced on a NextSeq 500. During library preparation, unique molecular identifiers were attached to individual cDNA molecules so that TCRs could be counted quantitatively and reproducibly. For every blood RNA sample, sequencing covered both the TCR alpha and TCR beta chains. The authors processed their data as follows. A median of about 100,000 TCRs per sample was observed, with a range of about 20,000 to 700,000. V, J and CDR3 annotation of the TCR reads was performed with the Decombinator software suite. To make PS versus PT1 abundance plots, every sample was subsampled to the same number of TCRs (28,000). TCRs were defined as expanded if absent before sensitization and observed at least eight times at the 2-week time point. The public sequencing data were trimmed at Q25 with fastp and processed into clonotypes with MiXCR by TCRdb, which kept only in-frame beta chains. Rows are combined by CDR3 protein, so each entry shows the most common genes and DNA. These V and J calls originate from TCRdb's pipeline instead of the authors' own analysis. This sample holds 80,000 to 100,000 distinct CDR3 sequences; 7% to 8% were observed only once. The top ten hold 1.5% to 1.9% of the sample.

V has 6 bases trimmed and J has 11 bases trimmed; junction bases matching no gene number 6. The cysteine opens and the phenylalanine closes a CDR3 of 11 amino acids. Only the CDR3 DNA stays, 33 bases, in frame from base 1. For CDR1 and CDR2, the germline V gene lists SQVTM and ANQGSEA. This TCR was sampled from a woman under 40 with alopecia areata. Some clones in this sample may be carry-over from other donors' samples. The starting material was whole blood, obtained in connection with sensitization to the hapten diphenylcyclopropenone (DPC). The sequence joins TRBV29-1 to TRBJ2-1, and 8 junctional nucleotides match TRBD1. The CDR3 region has the sequence CSVMDRVQQFF. The nucleotides read TGCAGCGTCATGGACAGGGTCCAGCAGTTCTTC.